This is a list of T cell receptor beta chains from one sample in a study of early T cells in non-severe SARS-CoV-2 infection. MiXCR was run by TCRdb on the 5' RACE reads, yielding one entry per CDR3 protein. The sample consists of 50,000 to 65,000 distinct CDR3 sequences, 8% to 9% of them appearing once. Sequenced material: whole blood. The receptors originated from an adult who was a healthcare worker with PCR-confirmed SARS-CoV-2 infection or an uninfected control (not recorded which). The CDR3 runs from the conserved cysteine through the conserved F or W. The order of the fields is clone size, J gene, D gene, V gene, CDR3 DNA, CDR3 protein. A D gene is named only where the DNA matches it firmly. Clone size is stated in some rows and not others, as once, few, many or a class when expanded.

clone size: -
J gene: TRBJ2-5
D gene: TRBD2
V gene: TRBV7-8
CDR3 DNA: TGTGCCAGCCTTGGACTAGCGGGAGTCGAGACCCAGTACTTC
CDR3 protein: CASLGLAGVETQYF

clone size: many
J gene: TRBJ2-3
D gene: TRBD2
V gene: TRBV10-2
CDR3 DNA: TGCGCCAGCAGTTCTAGCGGGACCACAGATACGCAGTATTTT
CDR3 protein: CASSSSGTTDTQYF

clone size: few
J gene: TRBJ2-3
D gene: TRBD1
V gene: TRBV6-1
CDR3 DNA: TGTGCCAGCAGTTCTGGGACAGGGACATTGATAGATACGCAGTATTTT
CDR3 protein: CASSSGTGTLIDTQYF

clone size: many
J gene: TRBJ2-5
D gene: TRBD2
V gene: TRBV12-3/TRBV12-4
CDR3 DNA: TGTGCCAGCAGTTTTAGCGGGGGGAAGACCCAGTACTTC
CDR3 protein: CASSFSGGKTQYF

clone size: many
J gene: TRBJ2-3
D gene: -
V gene: TRBV7-2
CDR3 DNA: TGTGCCAGCAGCTTGTGGCGGACCACAGATACGCAGTATTTT
CDR3 protein: CASSLWRTTDTQYF

clone size: many
J gene: TRBJ1-4
D gene: -
V gene: TRBV12-3/TRBV12-4
CDR3 DNA: TGTGCCAGCAGTTTATTTAAGGGGGCTAATGAAAAACTGTTTTTT
CDR3 protein: CASSLFKGANEKLFF

clone size: few
J gene: TRBJ2-4
D gene: TRBD2
V gene: TRBV20-1
CDR3 DNA: TGCAGTGCTAGAGGGTCGGGACTAGCGGGCGTCGAAGCCAAAAACATTCAGTACTTC
CDR3 protein: CSARGSGLAGVEAKNIQYF

clone size: few
J gene: TRBJ1-4
D gene: -
V gene: TRBV7-6
CDR3 DNA: TGTGCCAGCAGCTTTGGGGGTCCCTGGAGTAATGAAAAACTGTTTTTT
CDR3 protein: CASSFGGPWSNEKLFF

clone size: many
J gene: TRBJ2-1
D gene: -
V gene: TRBV20-1
CDR3 DNA: TGCAGTACATACAATGAGCAGTTCTTC
CDR3 protein: CSTYNEQFF

clone size: few
J gene: TRBJ2-5
D gene: -
V gene: TRBV19
CDR3 DNA: TGTGCCAGTAAAGAGGGAGGCCGAACAGAGACCCAGTACTTC
CDR3 protein: CASKEGGRTETQYF

clone size: many
J gene: TRBJ1-4
D gene: -
V gene: TRBV28
CDR3 DNA: TGTGCCAGCAACCCGCAGGGGACAACTAATGAAAAACTGTTTTTT
CDR3 protein: CASNPQGTTNEKLFF

clone size: many
J gene: TRBJ2-7
D gene: -
V gene: TRBV12-3/TRBV12-4
CDR3 DNA: TGTGCCAGCAGCATGGAAGGGTCGTCCTCCTCCGAGCAGTACTTC
CDR3 protein: CASSMEGSSSSEQYF

clone size: -
J gene: TRBJ1-1
D gene: TRBD1
V gene: TRBV10-3
CDR3 DNA: TGTGCCATCAGTTCTTTTGACAGGGGAACTGAAGCTTTCTTT
CDR3 protein: CAISSFDRGTEAFF

clone size: -
J gene: TRBJ2-7
D gene: -
V gene: TRBV2
CDR3 DNA: TGTGCCAGCACCCGACAGATCTCCTACGAGCAGTACTTC
CDR3 protein: CASTRQISYEQYF

clone size: few
J gene: TRBJ1-2
D gene: -
V gene: TRBV28
CDR3 DNA: TGTGCCAGCAGGGCAACTACAAGTTATGGCTACACCTTC
CDR3 protein: CASRATTSYGYTF

clone size: many
J gene: TRBJ2-3
D gene: TRBD1
V gene: TRBV12-3/TRBV12-4
CDR3 DNA: TGTGCCAGCAGTGGAACGGGACAGGGCGCGACAGATACGCAGTATTTT
CDR3 protein: CASSGTGQGATDTQYF

clone size: many
J gene: TRBJ2-1
D gene: TRBD2
V gene: TRBV24-1
CDR3 DNA: TGTGCCACCAGTAACTCCGGGACTAGCGAACAAAATGAGCAGTTCTTC
CDR3 protein: CATSNSGTSEQNEQFF

clone size: few
J gene: TRBJ2-2
D gene: -
V gene: TRBV20-1
CDR3 DNA: TGCAGTGCTAGAGGGCAAGTCGATTCGTGGAACACCGGGGAGCTGTTTTTT
CDR3 protein: CSARGQVDSWNTGELFF

clone size: few
J gene: TRBJ2-6
D gene: -
V gene: TRBV12-3/TRBV12-4
CDR3 DNA: TGTGCCAGCAGCGGTAGCTCTGGGGCCAACGTCCTGACTTTC
CDR3 protein: CASSGSSGANVLTF

clone size: few
J gene: TRBJ2-3
D gene: -
V gene: TRBV7-2
CDR3 DNA: TGTGCCAGCAGCTTAGTAGGGTCGGGCACAGATACGCAGTATTTT
CDR3 protein: CASSLVGSGTDTQYF

clone size: many
J gene: TRBJ1-4
D gene: -
V gene: TRBV7-8
CDR3 DNA: TGTGCCAGCAGCTTGCCGGCAGCTGATTATGAAAAACTGTTTTTT
CDR3 protein: CASSLPAADYEKLFF

clone size: many
J gene: TRBJ2-1
D gene: TRBD2
V gene: TRBV20-1
CDR3 DNA: TGCAGTGCTAGAGATATTTTGGCGGGAGGGTTGCATGAGCAGTTCTTC
CDR3 protein: CSARDILAGGLHEQFF

clone size: many
J gene: TRBJ1-2
D gene: TRBD1
V gene: TRBV4-2
CDR3 DNA: TGTGCCAGCAGCCAAGTCCCGGGACAGGGGAAGGGTTTGTATGGCTACACCTTC
CDR3 protein: CASSQVPGQGKGLYGYTF

clone size: -
J gene: TRBJ2-7
D gene: -
V gene: TRBV12-3/TRBV12-4
CDR3 DNA: TGTGCCAGCAGTCCGACGGGACGGTTGTACGGGCAGTACTTC
CDR3 protein: CASSPTGRLYGQYF

clone size: -
J gene: TRBJ2-5
D gene: -
V gene: TRBV6-5
CDR3 DNA: TGTGCCAGCAGTTCCACAGAGGGGAGACAAGAGACCCAGTACTTC
CDR3 protein: CASSSTEGRQETQYF

clone size: -
J gene: TRBJ2-3
D gene: -
V gene: TRBV29-1
CDR3 DNA: TGCAGCGTTGAAAATAGCGGAAGCACAGATACGCAGTATTTT
CDR3 protein: CSVENSGSTDTQYF

clone size: many
J gene: TRBJ2-3
D gene: -
V gene: TRBV10-3
CDR3 DNA: TGTGCCATCAGTGAACAGGGCTTCGCAGATACGCAGTATTTT
CDR3 protein: CAISEQGFADTQYF

clone size: many
J gene: TRBJ1-2
D gene: -
V gene: TRBV7-9
CDR3 DNA: TGTGCCAGCAGTAACAGAGGAGGAGACGATGGCTACACCTTC
CDR3 protein: CASSNRGGDDGYTF

clone size: -
J gene: TRBJ1-2
D gene: TRBD1
V gene: TRBV7-8
CDR3 DNA: TGTGCCAGCAGCTTAGGGGACAGGGGAAGCGGCTACACCTTC
CDR3 protein: CASSLGDRGSGYTF

clone size: many
J gene: TRBJ2-7
D gene: -
V gene: TRBV7-6
CDR3 DNA: TGTGCCAGCAGCATAGGACAAAACTACGAGCAGTACTTC
CDR3 protein: CASSIGQNYEQYF

clone size: many
J gene: TRBJ2-1
D gene: TRBD2
V gene: TRBV20-1
CDR3 DNA: TGCAGTGCCTCTCTAGCGGGAGGACGCCTTGAGCAGTTCTTC
CDR3 protein: CSASLAGGRLEQFF

clone size: many
J gene: TRBJ2-7
D gene: TRBD2
V gene: TRBV7-2
CDR3 DNA: TGTGCCAGCAGCTCCCGGACTAGCGGTTACGAGCAGTACTTC
CDR3 protein: CASSSRTSGYEQYF

clone size: many
J gene: TRBJ1-2
D gene: -
V gene: TRBV4-3
CDR3 DNA: TGCGCCAGCAGCCAAGACGTCGGGGGATCCCCAGGGACGCTAACCTATGGCTACACCTTC
CDR3 protein: CASSQDVGGSPGTLTYGYTF

clone size: many
J gene: TRBJ1-5
D gene: -
V gene: TRBV3-1
CDR3 DNA: TGTGCCAGCAGCCGACAGCTCAATCAGCCCCAGCATTTT
CDR3 protein: CASSRQLNQPQHF

clone size: many
J gene: TRBJ2-1
D gene: TRBD2
V gene: TRBV5-6
CDR3 DNA: TGTGCCAGCAGCTTCGGCTCTAGCGGGAGGGGATCCTACAATGAGCAGTTCTTC
CDR3 protein: CASSFGSSGRGSYNEQFF

clone size: few
J gene: TRBJ2-5
D gene: -
V gene: TRBV18
CDR3 DNA: TGTGCCAGCTCACCATCGCCGGGGGAGGACCGAGAGACCCAGTACTTC
CDR3 protein: CASSPSPGEDRETQYF

clone size: many
J gene: TRBJ2-5
D gene: -
V gene: TRBV19
CDR3 DNA: TGTGCCAGTAGTACCGGGACGGTGGTGTGGACCCAGTACTTC
CDR3 protein: CASSTGTVVWTQYF

clone size: many
J gene: TRBJ1-5
D gene: TRBD1
V gene: TRBV2
CDR3 DNA: TGTGCCAGCAGTGTGGGACAGGGGAATCAGCCCCAGCATTTT
CDR3 protein: CASSVGQGNQPQHF

clone size: many
J gene: TRBJ2-3
D gene: TRBD2
V gene: TRBV19
CDR3 DNA: TGTGCCAACCCCCCAGGGACTAGCTCCCCAGATACGCAGTATTTT
CDR3 protein: CANPPGTSSPDTQYF

clone size: many
J gene: TRBJ1-5
D gene: -
V gene: TRBV18
CDR3 DNA: TGTGCCAGCTCACCCGGCAGGGGTGATCAGCCCCAGCATTTT
CDR3 protein: CASSPGRGDQPQHF

clone size: -
J gene: TRBJ1-6
D gene: -
V gene: TRBV6-6
CDR3 DNA: TGTGCCAGCAGTTTCGACCGGGGACCTCCCCTCCACTTT
CDR3 protein: CASSFDRGPPLHF

clone size: many
J gene: TRBJ2-3
D gene: -
V gene: TRBV27
CDR3 DNA: TGTGCCAGCAGTTCAGCCATAGATACGCAGTATTTT
CDR3 protein: CASSSAIDTQYF

clone size: many
J gene: TRBJ1-3
D gene: TRBD1
V gene: TRBV29-1
CDR3 DNA: TGCAGCGCCGGACAGGCCTCTGGAAACACCATATATTTT
CDR3 protein: CSAGQASGNTIYF

clone size: many
J gene: TRBJ1-2
D gene: -
V gene: TRBV6-6
CDR3 DNA: TGCGCCAGCATGCAGGGTTTCAAGGAGAACTATGGCTACACCTTC
CDR3 protein: CASMQGFKENYGYTF

clone size: few
J gene: TRBJ2-3
D gene: -
V gene: TRBV9
CDR3 DNA: TGTGCCAGCAGCGTAATGACTAGTGGAGATACGCAGTATTTT
CDR3 protein: CASSVMTSGDTQYF

clone size: many
J gene: TRBJ1-4
D gene: -
V gene: TRBV2
CDR3 DNA: TGTGCCAGCAGCCCGGGGTCGTGGGGTGCAACTAATGAAAAACTGTTTTTT
CDR3 protein: CASSPGSWGATNEKLFF

clone size: many
J gene: TRBJ1-5
D gene: -
V gene: TRBV4-3
CDR3 DNA: TGCGCCAGCAGCCAAGATTTCCGGCAAAATCAGCCCCAGCATTTT
CDR3 protein: CASSQDFRQNQPQHF

clone size: few
J gene: TRBJ1-4
D gene: -
V gene: TRBV20-1
CDR3 DNA: TGCAGTGCTAGATCGCACCGGGGAATTACTGGGGAAAAACTGTTTTTT
CDR3 protein: CSARSHRGITGEKLFF

clone size: many
J gene: TRBJ2-3
D gene: -
V gene: TRBV28
CDR3 DNA: TGTGCCAGCAGTTTGACTAGCGCGGCCAGGGGGTTCCAGTATTTT
CDR3 protein: CASSLTSAARGFQYF